The clone carrying this T cell receptor (beta chain) was seen only a few times. The germline gives CDR1 SNHLY, CDR2 FYNNEI. The CDR3 has 14 residues. V lost 6 bases, J lost 3 bases, and 7 bases stayed unmatched. This sample is part of a study of blood T cell repertoires in COVID-19. About the research overall: Spain, Italy and the United States supplied samples that represented acute and convalescent COVID-19. The analysed material was cDNA or gDNA that came from T cells, B-cell-depleted T cells, or PBMCs.

In the original workflow: Reference gene primer amplification gave estimated nucleated cell counts. Data came from immunoSEQ multiplex PCR; TCRdb stores just in-frame clones and leaves some out. The D gene and trimming were derived from the DNA, and the V and J assignments and clone size from that table. The sample consists of about 21,000 clones, approximately 80% of them appearing once. The TCR sequence derives from a man older than 75 with active or convalescent COVID-19. Sequencing was performed on peripheral blood. The chain uses TRBV2 and TRBJ1-1; 7 bases agree with TRBD1. The CDR3 DNA reads as TGTGCCAGCAGGTATCAGGGGGTCGACACTGAAGCTTTCTTT. It codes for CASRYQGVDTEAFF.